These 14 T cell receptor beta chains came from one sample sequenced in a study of a mutant IDH1 vaccine in newly diagnosed glioma. Time point: week 23, last vaccination. Vaccination comprised doses that each held 300 ug of mutant IDH1 20-mer peptide, plus topical imiquimod. The assay was immunoSEQ multiplex PCR, and TCRdb's table has in-frame clones only and misses some. The sample holds roughly 74,000 clones, around 83% seen once. Their target antigens are unknown. This sample comprised PBMCs, obtained from a glioma patient whose treatment included an IDH1 peptide vaccine. These receptors came from a woman aged 45-59 years with glioma.

The chain carries TRBV9 and TRBJ1-1; a possible D gene is TRBD1 (6 bases). The CDR3 is 13 residues long. Trimming took off 1 base at V and 13 bases at J, with 17 bases between the two ends. Germline lookup yields CDR1 SGDLS and CDR2 YYNGEE. CDR3 nucleotides: TGTGCCAGCAGCGTAATGGTGGGGGCGCGACGTTTCTTT. Protein product: CASSVMVGARRFF.

The CDR3 region is CASSRRGPRHEQFF. The CDR3 DNA reads TGTGCCAGCAGCCGCCGGGGGCCCAGGCATGAGCAGTTCTTC. The V call is TRBV5-6, the J call TRBJ2-1; the D call may be TRBD1 or TRBD2 (6 bases each). This CDR3 comprises 14 residues. The V gene lost 4 bases and the J gene lost 8 bases, with 16 bases spanning the gap. Per germline, CDR1 SGHDT and CDR2 YYEEEE.

The chain carries TRBV18 and TRBJ2-3; D may correspond to TRBD1 or TRBD2 (5 bases each). The germline V gene has CDR1 KGHSH and CDR2 LQKENI. Trimming stripped 5 bases from V and 6 bases from J, with 21 bases between. This CDR3 spans 16 amino acids. CDR3 DNA: TGTGCCAGCTCAGCGCCGGGACCCCCCAGGGTGGATACGCAGTATTTT. It encodes CASSAPGPPRVDTQYF.

The V and J genes are TRBV5-1 and TRBJ1-2, with 7 bases matching TRBD1. With 4 bases clipped from V and 4 bases from J, the junction kept 10 bases outside the gene matches. The CDR3 consists of 15 residues. Looked up from germline, CDR1 is SGHRS and CDR2 is YFSETQ. The CDR3 sequence is CASSGTVSPTYGYTF. The CDR3 coding sequence is TGCGCCAGCAGCGGGACAGTCTCCCCAACCTATGGCTACACCTTC.

This clone occurred once. This chain uses TRBV9 with TRBJ1-3, with 9 bases aligning to TRBD1. The length of the CDR3 is 15 residues. V trimming: 3 bases; J trimming: 4 bases; junction bases outside the gene matches: 5. CDR1 and CDR2 from the germline V gene are SGDLS and YYNGEE. Written as DNA, the CDR3 is TGTGCCAGCAGCGGCCGGGACAGGGAGGGAAACACCATATATTTT. Translated, it gives CASSGRDREGNTIYF.

The chain uses TRBV11-2 and TRBJ1-1, with TRBD1 matching over 8 bases. CDR1 SGHAT and CDR2 FQNNGV come from the germline V gene. V shed 7 bases, J shed 3 bases, and the junction held 4 bases outside the gene matches. There are 13 residues in the CDR3. The CDR3 loop is CASTGQGYTEAFF. The CDR3 DNA is TGTGCCAGCACCGGACAGGGCTACACTGAAGCTTTCTTT. Supplemented by reference TRBV11-2 and TRBJ1-1, the full variable domain reads EAGVAQSPRYKIIEKRQSVAFWCNPISGHATLYWYQQILGQGPKLLIQFQNNGVVDDSQLPKDRFSAERLKGVDSTLKIQPAKLEDSAVYLCASTGQGYTEAFFGQGTRLTVV.

The chain joins TRBV9 to TRBJ2-7; D not resolved. Deletions cut 0 bases from V and 5 bases from J, with 9 bases between. The CDR3 is made up of 13 amino acids. Germline values: CDR1 SGDLS, CDR2 YYNGEE. Written as DNA, the CDR3 is TGTGCCAGCAGCGTAGTAGGTGGGGACGAGCAGTACTTC. It codes for CASSVVGGDEQYF.

The genes are TRBV5-1 and TRBJ2-5; D might be TRBD1 or TRBD2, each matching 6 bases. Trimming stripped 4 bases from V and 3 bases from J, with 13 bases between. The CDR3 sequence is 14 residues long. Germline-derived CDR1 and CDR2 are SGHRS and YFSETQ. CDR3 region: CASSRMGGEETQYF. In DNA form, the CDR3 reads TGCGCCAGCAGCCGGATGGGGGGCGAAGAGACCCAGTACTTC.

The chain combines TRBV6-5 with TRBJ1-2; D unclear. This CDR3 contains 14 residues. Germline V gene lookup returns CDR1 MNHEY and CDR2 SVGAGI. V lost 6 bases to trimming and J lost 2 bases, with 13 bases between them. The CDR3 region is CASRRAVGNYGYTF. CDR3 nucleotide sequence: TGTGCCAGCAGGCGGGCGGTGGGGAACTATGGCTACACCTTC.

The genes are TRBV5-1 and TRBJ2-1; D assignment may be TRBD1 or TRBD2 (5 bases each). The V gene lost 5 bases and the J gene lost 8 bases, with 11 bases spanning the gap. Germline V gene sequence: CDR1 SGHRS, CDR2 YFSETQ. The CDR3 is made up of 12 amino acids. This CDR3 reads CASRGEFDEQFF. The CDR3 coding sequence is TGCGCCAGCAGAGGGGAGTTTGATGAGCAGTTCTTC.

The chain uses TRBV6-4 and TRBJ1-5; D might be TRBD1 (5 bases). Germline CDR1 reads MRHNA; CDR2 reads SNTAGT. The CDR3 contains 14 residues. Between the trimmed V and J ends, which lost 3 bases and 6 bases, there was a span of 12 bases. CDR3 DNA sequence: TGTGCCAGCAGTGAAGTGGCAGGGATTCAGCCCCAGCATTTT. Translated, it gives CASSEVAGIQPQHF.

DNA for the CDR3: TGTGCCAGCCGGGACAGGAGCTGGGACGAGCAGTACTTC. Translated, it gives CASRDRSWDEQYF. The chain recombines TRBV6-6 with TRBJ2-5, with 8 bases identical to TRBD1. Judging by the DNA end, TRBJ2-7 fits better; the J call may be wrong. CDR3 length: 13 residues. Germline V CDR1 and CDR2: MNHNY, SVGAGI (reference sequence).

This chain uses TRBV10-3 with TRBJ2-1; a weak D match, TRBD2 (5 bases). The germline V gene has CDR1 ENHRY and CDR2 SYGVKD. V was clipped by 4 bases and J by 4 bases, with 14 bases between them. This CDR3 is built from 15 residues. This chain's CDR3 is CAISGSAITYNEQFF. The DNA for the CDR3 is TGTGCCATCAGTGGTAGCGCGATTACTTACAATGAGCAGTTCTTC.

The rearrangement uses TRBV7-9 and TRBJ2-7; TRBD2 agrees at 8 bases. The germline CDR1 and CDR2 sequences are SEHNR and FQNEAQ (reference sequence). Trimming at V came to 0 bases and at J to 3 bases, leaving 1 base not matched to a gene. The CDR3 consists of 14 residues. DNA of the CDR3: TGTGCCAGCAGCTTAGCCGGGACTAGCTACGAGCAGTACTTC. This codes for CASSLAGTSYEQYF.